A selection of T cell receptor beta chains follows, all from one sample in a study of cytomegalovirus exposure and HLA in healthy donors. This table comes from immunoSEQ multiplex PCR, and its TCRdb copy is limited to in-frame clones, with some not included. This sample has approximately 58,000 clones, with about 95% found just once. Sequencing was carried out using PBMCs. The receptors derive from a woman in her late teens or twenties in good health and CMV-seropositive. CDR3s include the opening cysteine and the closing phenylalanine or tryptophan. A D gene is named only where the DNA matches it firmly. Clone sizes are given selectively: once, few, many, or a class where the clone is expanded.

d_gene: NA; abundance: NA; j_gene: TRBJ1-2; v_gene: TRBV20-1; CDR3nt: TGCAGTGCTAGAGATCGAGGCGGCTACACCTTC; CDR3aa: CSARDRGGYTF
d_gene: TRBD1; abundance: NA; j_gene: TRBJ1-4; v_gene: TRBV30; CDR3nt: TGTGCCTGGAGACGACAGGGTAATGAAAAACTGTTTTTT; CDR3aa: CAWRRQGNEKLFF
d_gene: TRBD1; abundance: NA; j_gene: TRBJ1-2; v_gene: TRBV6-5; CDR3nt: TGTGCCAGCAGCCGAAGCGCCCCCGGGACAGATGGCTACACCTTC; CDR3aa: CASSRSAPGTDGYTF
d_gene: TRBD2; abundance: NA; j_gene: TRBJ2-7; v_gene: TRBV5-1; CDR3nt: TGCGCCAGCAGCTTGAGGTGGATAGCGGGAGGGTTATACGAGCAGTACTTC; CDR3aa: CASSLRWIAGGLYEQYF
d_gene: NA; abundance: NA; j_gene: TRBJ2-5; v_gene: TRBV6-5; CDR3nt: TGTGCCAGCAGCCAACGAGGAGGTACCCAGTACTTC; CDR3aa: CASSQRGGTQYF
d_gene: NA; abundance: NA; j_gene: TRBJ2-1; v_gene: TRBV7-3; CDR3nt: TGTGCCAGCAGCTTAATCAGTCAGGCGGGGTTAGGCAATGAGCAGTTCTTC; CDR3aa: CASSLISQAGLGNEQFF
d_gene: NA; abundance: once; j_gene: TRBJ2-3; v_gene: TRBV9; CDR3nt: TGTGCCAGCAGCGTAGGTGACAGGCGCACAGATACGCAGTATTTT; CDR3aa: CASSVGDRRTDTQYF
d_gene: TRBD2; abundance: NA; j_gene: TRBJ2-7; v_gene: TRBV28; CDR3nt: TGTGCCAGCAGCGTAGCGGGAGAGAAGGACGAGCAGTACTTC; CDR3aa: CASSVAGEKDEQYF
d_gene: TRBD1; abundance: NA; j_gene: TRBJ1-2; v_gene: TRBV7-3; CDR3nt: TGTGCCAGCAGCCCCGGGACAGGGGTACTATATGGCTACACCTTC; CDR3aa: CASSPGTGVLYGYTF
d_gene: TRBD1; abundance: NA; j_gene: TRBJ1-5; v_gene: TRBV5-1; CDR3nt: TGCGCCAGCAGCTTGGTAGGGGGCGACGGTCAGCCCCAGCATTTT; CDR3aa: CASSLVGGDGQPQHF
d_gene: NA; abundance: once; j_gene: TRBJ1-5; v_gene: TRBV6-5; CDR3nt: TGTGCCAGCAGTTACCGGGGGGTGGGGGTAAGTCAGCCCCAGCATTTT; CDR3aa: CASSYRGVGVSQPQHF
d_gene: NA; abundance: NA; j_gene: TRBJ2-3; v_gene: TRBV4-1; CDR3nt: TGCGCCAGCAGCCAAGACCGAGTAGATACGCAGTATTTT; CDR3aa: CASSQDRVDTQYF
d_gene: NA; abundance: NA; j_gene: TRBJ2-7; v_gene: TRBV9; CDR3nt: TGTGCCAGCAGCGTAGTCGGAGCCTCCTACGAGCAGTACTTC; CDR3aa: CASSVVGASYEQYF
d_gene: NA; abundance: NA; j_gene: TRBJ2-7; v_gene: TRBV4-3; CDR3nt: TGCGCCAGCAGCCAATCAACAGGCTACGAGCAGTACTTC; CDR3aa: CASSQSTGYEQYF
d_gene: TRBD2; abundance: NA; j_gene: TRBJ2-3; v_gene: TRBV7-6; CDR3nt: TGTGCCAGCAGCTTAGGGCAGATTCTAGCGGGTGCAGATACGCAGTATTTT; CDR3aa: CASSLGQILAGADTQYF
d_gene: NA; abundance: NA; j_gene: TRBJ1-5; v_gene: TRBV5-5; CDR3nt: TGTGCCAGCAGCCCCGGGGGGGGAGGCAATCAGCCCCAGCATTTT; CDR3aa: CASSPGGGGNQPQHF
d_gene: NA; abundance: NA; j_gene: TRBJ2-3; v_gene: TRBV29-1; CDR3nt: TGCAGCGTGCTAAGCCCCCAGGGAACAGATACGCAGTATTTT; CDR3aa: CSVLSPQGTDTQYF
d_gene: TRBD1; abundance: NA; j_gene: TRBJ1-1; v_gene: TRBV19; CDR3nt: TGTGCCAGTAGTATAGGAGCCGGACAGGGACGATTAGCGACTGAAGCTTTCTTT; CDR3aa: CASSIGAGQGRLATEAFF
d_gene: NA; abundance: NA; j_gene: TRBJ2-7; v_gene: TRBV14; CDR3nt: TGTGCCAGCAGCCAATTCCGCGGGGCCAGGGGGGACGAGCAGTACTTC; CDR3aa: CASSQFRGARGDEQYF
d_gene: NA; abundance: NA; j_gene: TRBJ1-1; v_gene: TRBV5-4; CDR3nt: TGTGCCAGCAGCTTGGAGACAGCGAACACTGAAGCTTTCTTT; CDR3aa: CASSLETANTEAFF
d_gene: TRBD2; abundance: NA; j_gene: TRBJ2-1; v_gene: TRBV4-1; CDR3nt: TGCGCCAGCAGCCGCTCCGGGGGAGCGGGAGGGTCGGATGAGCAGTTCTTC; CDR3aa: CASSRSGGAGGSDEQFF
d_gene: NA; abundance: NA; j_gene: TRBJ2-5; v_gene: TRBV11-1; CDR3nt: TGTGCCAGCAGACTGGGGGGGCAGGAGACCCAGTACTTC; CDR3aa: CASRLGGQETQYF
d_gene: TRBD1; abundance: NA; j_gene: TRBJ1-3; v_gene: TRBV7-9; CDR3nt: TGTGCCAGCAGCCATGTTGTTGGGACAGGGGAAAACACCATATATTTT; CDR3aa: CASSHVVGTGENTIYF
d_gene: TRBD2; abundance: NA; j_gene: TRBJ2-7; v_gene: TRBV11-2; CDR3nt: TGTGCCAGCAGCTCCCGGACTAGCTCCTACGAGCAGTACTTC; CDR3aa: CASSSRTSSYEQYF
d_gene: NA; abundance: once; j_gene: TRBJ2-1; v_gene: TRBV15; CDR3nt: TGTGCCACCAGCAGAGAAGTTAGGGGCTCCTACAATGAGCAGTTCTTC; CDR3aa: CATSREVRGSYNEQFF
d_gene: NA; abundance: NA; j_gene: TRBJ1-2; v_gene: TRBV27; CDR3nt: TGTGCCAGCAGCCCCCACAGCCCTAAAAACTATGGCTACACCTTC; CDR3aa: CASSPHSPKNYGYTF